This entry lists 18 T cell receptor beta chains sequenced from one sample in a study of control samples from healthy donors and cancer patients. Sequencing used immunoSEQ multiplex PCR; TCRdb keeps in-frame clones, though not all of them. The sample records 130,000 or so clones, more than 70% being singletons. Sequences were obtained from blood. These receptors were obtained from a man aged 55 to 70 in good health.

The chain combines TRBV28 with TRBJ1-1; 8 positions match TRBD1. Per germline, CDR1 MDHEN and CDR2 SYDVKM. The junction had 16 bases not matched to a gene; V was cut back by 4 bases and J by 0 bases. The CDR3 runs 19 residues. This CDR3 is CASSSLQGGGFWMNTEAFF. The CDR3, as DNA: TGTGCCAGCAGTTCTTTACAGGGGGGGGGTTTCTGGATGAACACTGAAGCTTTCTTT.

The J gene is TRBJ1-1, the V gene TRBV9; D is undetermined. V was trimmed by 0 bases and J by 1 base, leaving 10 bases between them. Germline V gene sequence: CDR1 SGDLS, CDR2 YYNGEE. The CDR3 has 15 amino acids. Here the CDR3 DNA reads TGTGCCAGCAGCGTAGACCCTGGAGCGAACACTGAAGCTTTCTTT. Translating gives CASSVDPGANTEAFF.

The chain uses TRBV28 and TRBJ1-5; 8 nucleotides match TRBD1. The CDR3 runs 14 residues. Losses at the gene ends were 2 bases for V and 7 bases for J; bases not matched to a gene: 4. Looked up from germline, CDR1 is MDHEN and CDR2 is SYDVKM. CDR3 nucleotide sequence: TGTGCCAGCAGTTTAGGACAGGGATCCCAGCCCCAGCATTTT. Encoded protein: CASSLGQGSQPQHF.

J is TRBJ1-3 and V is TRBV24-1; D remains ambiguous. Per the germline V gene, CDR1 is KGHDR and CDR2 is SFDVKD. This CDR3 has 13 amino acids. The germline V and J ends were trimmed by 3 bases and 8 bases, with 10 bases remaining between them. The CDR3 sequence is CATSDPPRDTIYF. CDR3 coding DNA: TGTGCCACCAGTGATCCCCCCCGAGACACCATATATTTT.

The V and J genes are TRBV4-3 and TRBJ2-1; TRBD2 matches 10 bases. The CDR3 totals 14 residues. With V trimmed by 3 bases and J by 10 bases, 6 bases remained unmatched. In germline, CDR1 is LGHNA, CDR2 YSLEER. For the CDR3, the DNA is TGCGCCAGCAGCCAGCGTCCGGGACTAGCGGAGCAGTTCTTC. Translation: CASSQRPGLAEQFF.

V usage is TRBV4-3 and J usage is TRBJ1-4; TRBD1 agrees at 8 bases. CDR3 length: 14 residues. Trimming at V came to 7 bases and at J to 7 bases, leaving 8 bases not matched to a gene. Per the germline V gene, CDR1 is LGHNA and CDR2 is YSLEER. Here the CDR3 DNA reads TGCGCCAGCAAAGGTCAGGGGGCTGGTGAAAAACTGTTTTTT. It translates to CASKGQGAGEKLFF.

This chain links TRBV11-2 with TRBJ1-2; tentative D call: TRBD1 (6 bases). The V end lost 4 bases, the J end lost 8 bases, and 20 bases lay between the germline ends. CDR1 SGHAT and CDR2 FQNNGV come from the germline V gene. This CDR3 spans 15 amino acids. CDR3 nucleotides: TGTGCCAGCAGCTGGGACGGAACGACAGGTCGGGGCTACACCTTC. It codes for CASSWDGTTGRGYTF.

This clone was detected only once. This chain links TRBV7-2 with TRBJ1-2, with 11 bases aligning to TRBD1. The CDR3 totals 17 residues. Germline loops: CDR1 SGHTA, CDR2 FQGNSA. Trimming at V came to 6 bases and at J to 1 base, leaving 10 bases not matched to a gene. This chain's CDR3 is CASSSPGTGGVNYGYTF. The CDR3 DNA reads as TGTGCCAGCAGTTCACCGGGGACAGGGGGGGTTAACTATGGCTACACCTTC.

This clone was recorded only once. The rearrangement joins TRBV28 to TRBJ2-1, with 8 positions matching TRBD2. Per germline, CDR1 MDHEN and CDR2 SYDVKM. V was pared by 6 bases and J by 7 bases, with 8 bases of the junction left unmatched. CDR3 length: 14 amino acids. CDR3 in DNA: TGTGCCAGCAGCCCCGGGGGGGCCCGGAATGAGCAGTTCTTC. It codes for CASSPGGARNEQFF.

This chain joins TRBV28 and TRBJ1-6; D unresolved. The CDR3 covers 17 residues. Trimming pared 1 base from V and 8 bases from J, leaving 18 bases between. Germline loops: CDR1 MDHEN, CDR2 SYDVKM. For the CDR3, the DNA is TGTGCCAGCAGTTTATTGAGTCCTCACGATTATTATTCACCCCTCCACTTT. Encoded protein: CASSLLSPHDYYSPLHF.

The chain carries TRBV11-2 and TRBJ2-3; 8 positions match TRBD2. The V gene end was trimmed by 5 bases and the J gene end by 2 bases; junction bases not matched to a gene: 6. Germline V gene data show CDR1 as SGHAT and CDR2 as FQNNGV. The CDR3 extends over 15 amino acids. CDR3 protein: CASSPVAGTTDTQYF. CDR3 DNA sequence: TGTGCCAGCAGCCCTGTAGCGGGGACCACAGATACGCAGTATTTT. Based on the CDR3 plus reference TRBV11-2 and TRBJ2-3, the full variable domain is EAGVAQSPRYKIIEKRQSVAFWCNPISGHATLYWYQQILGQGPKLLIQFQNNGVVDDSQLPKDRFSAERLKGVDSTLKIQPAKLEDSAVYLCASSPVAGTTDTQYFGPGTRLTVL.

The chain carries TRBV7-2 and TRBJ2-3; no definite D call. Per germline, CDR1 SGHTA and CDR2 FQGNSA. V lost 4 bases and J lost 0, with 5 bases in between. This CDR3 region has 13 residues. For the CDR3, the DNA is TGTGCCAGCAGCTCCTGGAGCACAGATACGCAGTATTTT. This codes for CASSSWSTDTQYF.

This chain links TRBV6-6 with TRBJ1-1, with a weak D call TRBD1 (6 bases). Trimming left V 2 bases short and J 1 base short, with 8 bases between. Per germline, CDR1 MNHNY and CDR2 SVGAGI (reference sequence). The CDR3 has 14 residues. The CDR3 DNA follows: TGTGCCAGCAGTTACACAGGGAAGAACACTGAAGCTTTCTTT. As protein: CASSYTGKNTEAFF.

V usage is TRBV2 and J usage is TRBJ2-2, with 11 positions matching TRBD2. The CDR3 loop spans 17 amino acids. Germline lookup yields CDR1 SNHLY and CDR2 FYNNEI. The trim removed 6 bases at V and 3 bases at J, leaving 9 bases unmatched. This CDR3 is CASRVSGGAEDTGELFF. Here the CDR3 DNA reads TGTGCCAGCAGGGTTAGCGGGGGGGCGGAGGACACCGGGGAGCTGTTTTTT.

V and J are TRBV6-2 or TRBV6-3 and TRBJ2-1; 8 bases are a match to TRBD2. CDR1 is MNHEY and CDR2 is SVGEGT in the germline V gene. V dropped 5 bases and J dropped 4; count of bases not matched to a gene: 10. The length of the CDR3 is 16 residues. The CDR3 spells CASSGFGGVLYNEQFF. The CDR3 DNA reads as TGTGCCAGCAGTGGCTTCGGGGGGGTTCTGTACAATGAGCAGTTCTTC.

The chain is built from TRBV3-1 (or the pseudogene TRBV3-2) and TRBJ2-1, with TRBD1 matching over 9 bases. Germline V gives CDR1 LGHDT, CDR2 YNNKEL (reference sequence). Losses at the gene ends were 8 bases for V and 5 bases for J; bases not matched to a gene: 10. This CDR3 spans 15 amino acids. CDR3 DNA: TGTGCCAGCGGAACTCCGGGACAGGGAAACAATGAGCAGTTCTTC. Protein product: CASGTPGQGNNEQFF.

This clone has more than one count but fewer than ten. This sequence joins TRBV5-1 and TRBJ1-2; D is undetermined. Trimming stripped 0 bases from V and 4 bases from J, with 7 bases between. CDR1 and CDR2 from the germline V gene are SGHRS and YFSETQ. CDR3 length: 13 amino acids. Here the CDR3 DNA reads TGCGCCAGCAGCTTGGGGCAGAGCTATGGCTACACCTTC. It translates to CASSLGQSYGYTF.

The genes are TRBV5-1 and TRBJ2-7; D gene uncertain. The germline CDR1 and CDR2 sequences are SGHRS and YFSETQ. V was trimmed by 0 bases and J by 0 bases, leaving 10 bases between them. The CDR3 has 15 amino acids. The CDR3 coding sequence is TGCGCCAGCAGCTTGGTGTCAGAAAGCTCCTACGAGCAGTACTTC. Translating it yields CASSLVSESSYEQYF.